This T cell receptor beta chain was identified in a study of neoadjuvant nivolumab and ipilimumab in lung cancer. Whole-study findings and limits: TCR clonality did not significantly correlate with pathologic tumor regression.

About this clone: Its antigen is not identified.

The repertoire was sequenced with immunoSEQ multiplex PCR; TCRdb's copy has only in-frame clones and lacks some. The sample records roughly 4,500 clones, less than 85% being singletons. From germline, CDR1 is KGHSH and CDR2 LQKENI. The CDR3 runs to 13 residues. Trimming cost V 3 bases and J 4 bases, with 9 bases left between them. The sequencing here drew on tumor tissue, taken after neoadjuvant nivolumab, alone or with ipilimumab, at or shortly before surgery. This receptor was taken from an adult with non-small cell lung cancer. The chain combines TRBV18 with TRBJ2-5; D is unresolved. The DNA for the CDR3 is TGTGCCAGCTCACCTACGACCCCAGAGACCCAGTACTTC. Its protein product is CASSPTTPETQYF. Variable domain in full (rest from reference TRBV18 and TRBJ2-5): NAGVMQNPRHLVRRRGQEARLRCSPMKGHSHVYWYRQLPEEGLKFMVYLQKENIIDESGMPKERFSAEFPKEGPSILRIQQVVRGDSAAYFCASSPTTPETQYFGPGTRLLVL.